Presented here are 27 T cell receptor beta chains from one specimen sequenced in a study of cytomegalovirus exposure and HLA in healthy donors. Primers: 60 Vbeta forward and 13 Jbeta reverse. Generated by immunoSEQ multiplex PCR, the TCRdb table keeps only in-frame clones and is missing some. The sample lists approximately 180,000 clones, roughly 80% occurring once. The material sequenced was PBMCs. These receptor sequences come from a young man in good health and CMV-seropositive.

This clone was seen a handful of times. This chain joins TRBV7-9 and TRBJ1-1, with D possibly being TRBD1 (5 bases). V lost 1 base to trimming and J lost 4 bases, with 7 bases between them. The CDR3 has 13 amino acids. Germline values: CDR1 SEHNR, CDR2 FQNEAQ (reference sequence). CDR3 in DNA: TGTGCCAGCAGCTTAGTAAGGGGCACTGAAGCTTTCTTT. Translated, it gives CASSLVRGTEAFF. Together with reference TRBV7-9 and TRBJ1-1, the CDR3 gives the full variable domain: DTGVSQNPRHKITKRGQNVTFRCDPISEHNRLYWYRQTLGQGPEFLTYFQNEAQLEKSRLLSDRFSAERPKGSFSTLEIQRTEQGDSAMYLCASSLVRGTEAFFGQGTRLTVV.

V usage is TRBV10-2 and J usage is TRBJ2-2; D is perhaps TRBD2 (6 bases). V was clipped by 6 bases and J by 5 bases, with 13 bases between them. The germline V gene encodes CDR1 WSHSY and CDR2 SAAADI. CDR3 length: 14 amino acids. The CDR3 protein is CASSPRGGTGELFF. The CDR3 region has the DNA TGCGCCAGCAGCCCTAGGGGAGGTACCGGGGAGCTGTTTTTT.

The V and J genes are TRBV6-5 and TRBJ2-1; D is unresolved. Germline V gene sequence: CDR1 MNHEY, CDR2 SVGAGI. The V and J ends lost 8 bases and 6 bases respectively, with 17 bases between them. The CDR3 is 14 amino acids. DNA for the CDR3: TGTGCCAGCCGGCGAGTTGAGGTGAGCAATGAGCAGTTCTTC. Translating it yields CASRRVEVSNEQFF.

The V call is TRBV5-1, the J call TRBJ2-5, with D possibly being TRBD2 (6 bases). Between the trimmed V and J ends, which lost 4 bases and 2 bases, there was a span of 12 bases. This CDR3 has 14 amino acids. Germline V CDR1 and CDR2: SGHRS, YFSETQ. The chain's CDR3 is CASSPGGLQETQYF. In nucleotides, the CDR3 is TGCGCCAGCAGCCCTGGGGGACTTCAAGAGACCCAGTACTTC.

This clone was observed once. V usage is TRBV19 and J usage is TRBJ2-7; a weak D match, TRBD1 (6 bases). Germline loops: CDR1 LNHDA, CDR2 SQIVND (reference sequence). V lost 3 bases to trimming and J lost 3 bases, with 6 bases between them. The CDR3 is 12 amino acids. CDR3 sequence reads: CASSMDSYEQYF. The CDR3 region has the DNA TGTGCCAGTAGTATGGACAGCTACGAGCAGTACTTC.

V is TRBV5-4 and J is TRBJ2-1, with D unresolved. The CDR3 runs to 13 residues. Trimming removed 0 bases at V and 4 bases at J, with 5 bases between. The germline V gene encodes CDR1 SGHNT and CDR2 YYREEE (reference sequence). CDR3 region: CASSLVRYNEQFF. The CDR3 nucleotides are TGTGCCAGCAGCTTGGTACGGTACAATGAGCAGTTCTTC.

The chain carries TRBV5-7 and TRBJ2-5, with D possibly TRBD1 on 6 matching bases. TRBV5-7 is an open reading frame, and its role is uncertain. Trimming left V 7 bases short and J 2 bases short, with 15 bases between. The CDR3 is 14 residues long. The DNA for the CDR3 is TGTGCCAGCCGCGACCGCAGGGGACAAGAGACCCAGTACTTC. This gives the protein CASRDRRGQETQYF.

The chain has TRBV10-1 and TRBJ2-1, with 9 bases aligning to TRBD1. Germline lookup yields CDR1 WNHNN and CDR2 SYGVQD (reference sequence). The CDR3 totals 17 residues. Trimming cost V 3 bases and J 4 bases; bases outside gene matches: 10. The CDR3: CASSDPRGTGSYNEQFF. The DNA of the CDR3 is TGCGCCAGCAGTGACCCACGGGGGACAGGGTCGTACAATGAGCAGTTCTTC.

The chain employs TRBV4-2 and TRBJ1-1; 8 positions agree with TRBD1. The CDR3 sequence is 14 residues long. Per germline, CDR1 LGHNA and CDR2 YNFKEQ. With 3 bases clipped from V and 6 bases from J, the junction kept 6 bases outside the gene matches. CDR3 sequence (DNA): TGTGCCAGCAGCCAGGTAACAGGGGGTTCTGAAGCTTTCTTT. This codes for CASSQVTGGSEAFF.

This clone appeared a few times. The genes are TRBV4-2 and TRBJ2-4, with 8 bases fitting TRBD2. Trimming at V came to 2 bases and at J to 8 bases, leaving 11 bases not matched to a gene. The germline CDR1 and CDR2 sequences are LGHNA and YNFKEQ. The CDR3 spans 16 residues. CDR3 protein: CASSQSPGGGDDIQYF. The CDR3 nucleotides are TGTGCCAGCAGCCAATCTCCGGGAGGGGGAGACGACATTCAGTACTTC.

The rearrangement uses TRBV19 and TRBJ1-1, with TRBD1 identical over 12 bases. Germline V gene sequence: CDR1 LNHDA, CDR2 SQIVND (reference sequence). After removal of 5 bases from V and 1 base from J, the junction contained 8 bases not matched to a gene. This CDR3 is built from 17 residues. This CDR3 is CASSLGTGGDGNTEAFF. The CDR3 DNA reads TGTGCCAGTAGTCTCGGGACAGGGGGCGACGGGAACACTGAAGCTTTCTTT.

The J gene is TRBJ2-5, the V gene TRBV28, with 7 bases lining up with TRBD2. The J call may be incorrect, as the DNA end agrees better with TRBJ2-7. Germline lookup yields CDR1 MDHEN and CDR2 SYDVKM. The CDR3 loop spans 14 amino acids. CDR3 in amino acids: CASTPSGLAYEQYF. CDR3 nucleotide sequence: TGTGCCAGCACCCCTAGCGGCCTCGCCTACGAGCAGTACTTC.

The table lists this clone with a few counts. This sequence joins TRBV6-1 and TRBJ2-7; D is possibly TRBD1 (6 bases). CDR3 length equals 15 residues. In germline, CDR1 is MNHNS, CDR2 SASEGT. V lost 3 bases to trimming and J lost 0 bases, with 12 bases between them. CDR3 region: CASSDLQGSSYEQYF. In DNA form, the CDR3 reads TGTGCCAGCAGTGACCTACAGGGCAGCTCCTACGAGCAGTACTTC.

The CDR3 reads CASSPRQGNYGYTF. In DNA form, the CDR3 reads TGTGCCAGCAGCCCCCGACAGGGCAACTATGGCTACACCTTC. V usage is TRBV7-2 and J usage is TRBJ1-2; 7 bases are a match to TRBD1. With V trimmed by 5 bases and J by 2 bases, 5 bases remained unmatched. CDR3 length equals 14 residues. Germline values: CDR1 SGHTA, CDR2 FQGNSA.

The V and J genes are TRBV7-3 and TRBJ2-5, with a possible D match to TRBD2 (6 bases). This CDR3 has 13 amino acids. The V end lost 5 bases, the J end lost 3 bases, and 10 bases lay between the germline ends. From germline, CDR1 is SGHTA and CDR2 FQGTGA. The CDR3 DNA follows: TGTGCCAGCAGCCCCGGGGGAAAAGAGACCCAGTACTTC. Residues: CASSPGGKETQYF.

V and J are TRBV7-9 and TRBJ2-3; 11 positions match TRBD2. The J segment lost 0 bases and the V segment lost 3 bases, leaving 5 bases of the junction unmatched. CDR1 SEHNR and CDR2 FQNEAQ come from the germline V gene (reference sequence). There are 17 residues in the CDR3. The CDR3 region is CASSLGLAESSTDTQYF. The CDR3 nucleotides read TGTGCCAGCAGCTTGGGACTAGCGGAGTCTAGCACAGATACGCAGTATTTT.

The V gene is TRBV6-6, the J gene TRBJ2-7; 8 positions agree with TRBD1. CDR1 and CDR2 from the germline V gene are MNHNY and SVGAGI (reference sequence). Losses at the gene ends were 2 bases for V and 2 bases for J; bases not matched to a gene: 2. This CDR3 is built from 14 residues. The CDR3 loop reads CASSYPDRAYEQYF. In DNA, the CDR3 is TGTGCCAGCAGTTACCCGGACAGGGCCTACGAGCAGTACTTC.

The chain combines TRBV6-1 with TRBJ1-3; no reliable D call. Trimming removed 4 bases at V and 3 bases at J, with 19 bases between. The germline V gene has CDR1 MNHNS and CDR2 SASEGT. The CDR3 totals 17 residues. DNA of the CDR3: TGTGCCAGCAGTGCCTCGGCCTCACTCCGGGGTGGAAACACCATATATTTT. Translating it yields CASSASASLRGGNTIYF.

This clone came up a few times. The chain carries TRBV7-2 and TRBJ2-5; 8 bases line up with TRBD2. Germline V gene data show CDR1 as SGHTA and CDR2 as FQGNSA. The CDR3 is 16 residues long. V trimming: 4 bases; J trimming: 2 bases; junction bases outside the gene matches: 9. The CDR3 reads CASSSVAGWAQETQYF. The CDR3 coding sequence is TGTGCCAGCAGCTCAGTAGCGGGGTGGGCTCAAGAGACCCAGTACTTC.

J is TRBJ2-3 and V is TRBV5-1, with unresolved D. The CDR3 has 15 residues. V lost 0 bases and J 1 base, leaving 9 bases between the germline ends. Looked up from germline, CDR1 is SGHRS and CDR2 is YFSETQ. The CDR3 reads CASSLVAGGTDTQYF. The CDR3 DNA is TGCGCCAGCAGCTTGGTGGCAGGCGGCACAGATACGCAGTATTTT. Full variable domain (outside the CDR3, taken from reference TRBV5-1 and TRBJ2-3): KAGVTQTPRYLIKTRGQQVTLSCSPISGHRSVSWYQQTPGQGLQFLFEYFSETQRNKGNFPGRFSGRQFSNSRSEMNVSTLELGDSALYLCASSLVAGGTDTQYFGPGTRLTVL.

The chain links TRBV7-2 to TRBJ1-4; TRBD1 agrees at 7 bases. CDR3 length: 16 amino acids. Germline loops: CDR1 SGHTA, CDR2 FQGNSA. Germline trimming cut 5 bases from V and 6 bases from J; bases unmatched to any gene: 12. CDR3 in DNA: TGTGCCAGCAGCCCCGAATTTGGGACAGTAGATGAAAAACTGTTTTTT. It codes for CASSPEFGTVDEKLFF. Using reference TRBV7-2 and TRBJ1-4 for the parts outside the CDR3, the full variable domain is GAGVSQSPSNKVTEKGKDVELRCDPISGHTALYWYRQSLGQGLEFLIYFQGNSAPDKSGLPSDRFSAERTGGSVSTLTIQRTQQEDSAVYLCASSPEFGTVDEKLFFGSGTQLSVL.

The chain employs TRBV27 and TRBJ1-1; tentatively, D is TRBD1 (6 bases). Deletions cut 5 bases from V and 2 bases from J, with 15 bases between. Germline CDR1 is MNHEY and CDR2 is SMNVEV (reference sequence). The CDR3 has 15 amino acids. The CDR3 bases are TGTGCCAGCAGTCCCAGGGGAGGGGCCAACACTGAAGCTTTCTTT. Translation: CASSPRGGANTEAFF.

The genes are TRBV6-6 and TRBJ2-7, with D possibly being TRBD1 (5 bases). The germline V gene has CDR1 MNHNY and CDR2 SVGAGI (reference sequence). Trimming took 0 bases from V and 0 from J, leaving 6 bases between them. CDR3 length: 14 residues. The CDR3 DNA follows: TGTGCCAGCAGTTACTCGACAGCCTCCTACGAGCAGTACTTC. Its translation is CASSYSTASYEQYF.

The CDR3 protein is CASSSGLAGLPLDTQYF. Here the CDR3 DNA reads TGCGCCAGCAGCTCGGGACTAGCGGGACTACCCCTCGATACGCAGTATTTT. The chain combines TRBV5-1 with TRBJ2-3; 13 positions match TRBD2. V lost 3 bases to trimming and J lost 6 bases; unmatched junction nucleotides: 10. The CDR3 extends over 17 amino acids. Germline assignment: CDR1 SGHRS and CDR2 YFSETQ.

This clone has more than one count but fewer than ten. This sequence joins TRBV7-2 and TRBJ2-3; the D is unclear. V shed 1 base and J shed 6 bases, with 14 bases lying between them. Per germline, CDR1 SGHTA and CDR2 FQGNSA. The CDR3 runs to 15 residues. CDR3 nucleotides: TGTGCCAGCAGCTTAGATGTGCGTTCGTTTGATACGCAGTATTTT. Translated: CASSLDVRSFDTQYF.

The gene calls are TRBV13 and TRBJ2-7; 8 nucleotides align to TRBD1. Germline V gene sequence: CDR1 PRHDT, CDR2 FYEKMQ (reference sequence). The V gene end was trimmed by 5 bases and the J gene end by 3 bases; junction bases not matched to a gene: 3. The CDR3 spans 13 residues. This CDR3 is CASSPGQGYEQYF. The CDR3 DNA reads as TGTGCCAGCAGCCCCGGACAGGGCTACGAGCAGTACTTC.

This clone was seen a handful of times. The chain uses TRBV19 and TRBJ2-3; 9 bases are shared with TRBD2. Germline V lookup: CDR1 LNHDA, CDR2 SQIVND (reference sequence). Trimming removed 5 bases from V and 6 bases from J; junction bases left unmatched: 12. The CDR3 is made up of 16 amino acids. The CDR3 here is CASSSRAGGFGDTQYF. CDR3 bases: TGTGCCAGTAGTTCCAGAGCGGGAGGTTTTGGGGATACGCAGTATTTT.